A selection of T cell receptor beta chains follows, all from one sample in a study of CD8 T cells in Susac syndrome. TCRdb re-analysed the immunoSEQ multiplex PCR reads in MiXCR, keeping a single row per CDR3 protein. Here the sample spans about 250,000 distinct CDR3 sequences, around 93% being singletons. The sample consisted of CD4+ T cells from PBMCs. The receptors stem from a human donor with multiple sclerosis. Each CDR3 is given with its conserved first and last residue. D genes are given only for firm matches. Some rows mark clone size as missing; the rest say once, few, many or name a class of expanded clone.

d_gene,abundance,j_gene,v_gene,len,CDR3aa,CDR3nt
NA,NA,TRBJ2-3,TRBV20-1,12,CSVAESTDTQYF,TGCAGTGTGGCGGAAAGCACAGATACGCAGTATTTT
NA,NA,TRBJ1-4,TRBV28,13,CASTSPHLEKLFF,TGTGCCAGCACTAGTCCTCACTTGGAAAAACTGTTTTTT
TRBD1,NA,TRBJ2-1,TRBV2,14,CASSGGRGRDEQFF,TGTGCCAGCAGTGGCGGCAGGGGGCGGGATGAGCAGTTCTTC
TRBD1,NA,TRBJ2-5,TRBV20-1,13,CSAHRQGRETQYF,TGCAGTGCCCATAGACAGGGGAGGGAGACCCAGTACTTC
TRBD1,NA,TRBJ2-3,TRBV24-1,18,CATSDWGRTGHGTDTQYF,TGTGCCACCAGTGATTGGGGTAGGACAGGGCATGGCACAGATACGCAGTATTTT
TRBD1,NA,TRBJ1-2,TRBV20-1,13,CSARYPGGYGYTF,TGCAGTGCTAGATATCCAGGGGGATATGGCTACACCTTC
TRBD1,NA,TRBJ2-7,TRBV28,17,CASSSLSGTGKYYEQYF,TGTGCCAGCAGCTCCTTATCAGGGACAGGGAAGTACTACGAGCAGTACTTC
NA,NA,TRBJ2-3,TRBV12-3/TRBV12-4,16,CASSLLGGSSTDTQYF,TGTGCCAGCAGTTTACTCGGCGGCTCTAGCACAGATACGCAGTATTTT
TRBD2,NA,TRBJ2-7,TRBV27,17,CASSFGLSSGGVYEQYF,TGTGCCAGCAGTTTTGGATTGAGTAGCGGGGGAGTCTACGAGCAGTACTTC
NA,NA,TRBJ2-7,TRBV18,13,CASSPPGLYEQYF,TGTGCCAGCTCACCACCGGGACTCTACGAGCAGTACTTC
NA,NA,TRBJ2-1,TRBV9,13,CASSVVKGSEQFF,TGTGCCAGCAGCGTAGTCAAGGGAAGTGAGCAGTTCTTC
NA,NA,TRBJ2-3,TRBV20-1,16,CSARNLRGRRTDTQYF,TGCAGTGCTAGAAACTTAAGGGGACGCCGCACAGATACGCAGTATTTT
NA,NA,TRBJ1-3,TRBV6-1,16,CASSEALPHSGNTIYF,TGTGCCAGCAGTGAAGCTCTTCCCCACTCTGGAAACACCATATATTTT
NA,NA,TRBJ2-7,TRBV7-9,12,CASSLEVSEQYF,TGTGCCAGCAGCTTAGAGGTGTCCGAGCAGTACTTC
NA,NA,TRBJ1-1,TRBV11-3,13,CASSLPIYGRAFF,TGTGCCAGCAGCTTACCGATTTACGGGCGAGCTTTCTTT
NA,NA,TRBJ2-1,TRBV6-6,14,CTGASGPQGNEQFF,TGTACCGGGGCTAGCGGTCCTCAGGGGAATGAGCAGTTCTTC
TRBD1,NA,TRBJ1-2,TRBV28,15,CASSLQGKANYGYTF,TGTGCCAGCAGCCTACAGGGGAAAGCTAACTATGGCTACACCTTC
NA,NA,TRBJ1-1,TRBV3-1,14,CASSQGHLNTEAFF,TGTGCCAGCAGCCAGGGACACCTGAACACTGAAGCTTTCTTT
NA,once,TRBJ2-5,TRBV20-1,13,CSASPTVPETQYF,TGCAGTGCTAGTCCGACAGTTCCGGAGACCCAGTACTTC
NA,NA,TRBJ2-3,TRBV6-6,12,CASSPGQNTQYF,TGTGCCAGCAGCCCAGGACAAAATACGCAGTATTTT
NA,NA,TRBJ2-5,TRBV3-1,15,CASSRSAGWQETQYF,TGTGCCAGCAGCCGCAGCGCAGGGTGGCAAGAGACCCAGTACTTC
NA,NA,TRBJ2-7,TRBV15,13,CATSRDLSYEQYF,TGTGCCACCAGCAGGGACCTATCCTACGAGCAGTACTTC
NA,NA,TRBJ2-1,TRBV18,12,CASSSERDEQFF,TGTGCCAGCTCATCAGAGCGGGATGAGCAGTTCTTC
NA,NA,TRBJ2-3,TRBV14,15,CASRMSGRSTDTQYF,TGTGCCAGCAGGATGTCCGGACGGAGCACAGATACGCAGTATTTT
NA,NA,TRBJ1-1,TRBV10-1,13,CASNFQGGTEAFF,TGCGCCAGCAACTTTCAAGGGGGGACTGAAGCTTTCTTT
NA,NA,TRBJ2-3,TRBV7-2,15,CASSLDLLGTDTQYF,TGTGCCAGCAGCCTGGACCTATTGGGCACAGATACGCAGTATTTT
NA,NA,TRBJ2-3,TRBV29-1,14,CSVHGLASTDTQYF,TGCAGCGTTCACGGGCTAGCTAGCACAGATACGCAGTATTTT
TRBD2,NA,TRBJ2-1,TRBV14,15,CASSQRVLAGNEQFF,TGTGCCAGCAGTCAACGTGTACTAGCGGGAAATGAGCAGTTCTTC
TRBD1,once,TRBJ1-5,TRBV4-1,18,CASSQDPDHGTGDQPQHF,TGCGCCAGCAGCCAAGATCCCGATCATGGGACAGGGGATCAGCCCCAGCATTTT
NA,NA,TRBJ2-1,TRBV7-2,13,CASSTVLAGEQFF,TGTGCCAGCAGCACGGTCTTGGCGGGCGAGCAGTTCTTC
TRBD1,NA,TRBJ1-1,TRBV7-2,15,CASSVLWDRGSEAFF,TGTGCCAGCAGCGTACTATGGGACAGGGGGTCTGAAGCTTTCTTT
NA,NA,TRBJ2-5,TRBV6-1,14,CASSWGRVQETQYF,TGTGCCAGCAGTTGGGGCAGGGTCCAAGAGACCCAGTACTTC
NA,NA,TRBJ2-3,TRBV3-1,14,CASSQSGRTDTQYF,TGTGCCAGCAGCCAATCGGGGCGCACAGATACGCAGTATTTT
NA,NA,TRBJ2-1,TRBV18,14,CASSPLGQTNEQFF,TGTGCCAGCTCACCACTAGGACAGACGAATGAGCAGTTCTTC
NA,NA,TRBJ1-1,TRBV5-1,15,CASSLRPWANTEAFF,TGCGCCAGCAGCTTACGGCCATGGGCGAACACTGAAGCTTTCTTT
NA,NA,TRBJ1-5,TRBV4-2,17,CASSRSIYGEPNQPQHF,TGTGCCAGCAGCCGGAGCATTTATGGGGAGCCCAATCAGCCCCAGCATTTT
NA,NA,TRBJ2-5,TRBV7-6,14,CASSLDPGEETQYF,TGTGCCAGCAGCTTAGATCCGGGGGAGGAGACCCAGTACTTC
TRBD1,NA,TRBJ2-1,TRBV24-1,15,CATSDLKQGNNEQFF,TGTGCCACCAGTGATCTTAAACAGGGGAACAATGAGCAGTTCTTC
NA,NA,TRBJ1-1,TRBV29-1,14,CSVVRPLLNTEAFF,TGCAGCGTCGTTCGCCCCCTGTTGAACACTGAAGCTTTCTTT
NA,NA,TRBJ2-2,TRBV2,15,CASSEVPGATGELFF,TGTGCCAGCAGTGAGGTTCCGGGGGCCACCGGGGAGCTGTTTTTT
NA,NA,TRBJ2-3,TRBV24-1,11,CATSDGFTQYF,TGTGCCACCAGTGACGGATTTACGCAGTATTTT
NA,NA,TRBJ2-1,TRBV18,15,CASSPIPGMEDEQFF,TGTGCCAGCTCACCAATCCCAGGAATGGAGGATGAGCAGTTCTTC